One T cell receptor beta chain is described in this entry. Its antigen remains unknown. This entry is derived from a study of cytomegalovirus exposure and HLA in healthy donors. V lost 5 bases and J 4 bases, leaving 15 bases between the germline ends. Germline-derived CDR1 and CDR2 are LNHNV and YYDKDF (reference sequence). The CDR3 has 14 amino acids. In the PCR, 60 Vbeta and 13 Jbeta primers were used. This table comes from immunoSEQ multiplex PCR, and its TCRdb copy is limited to in-frame clones, with some not included. The sample shows about 120,000 clones, 60% to 80% of them seen only once. The study's findings and limits: Most TCRs appeared rarely, but some public TCRs recurred in many donors.

Sequencing was done on a sample of PBMCs. The rearrangement links TRBV15 to TRBJ2-7; TRBD2 might be the D (5 bases). The source is a man aged 18 to 29 in good health and CMV-seropositive. CDR3 coding DNA: TGTGCCACCAGCGCGGGTCGGGGTGCTTACGAGCAGTACGTC. It is translated as CATSAGRGAYEQYV.